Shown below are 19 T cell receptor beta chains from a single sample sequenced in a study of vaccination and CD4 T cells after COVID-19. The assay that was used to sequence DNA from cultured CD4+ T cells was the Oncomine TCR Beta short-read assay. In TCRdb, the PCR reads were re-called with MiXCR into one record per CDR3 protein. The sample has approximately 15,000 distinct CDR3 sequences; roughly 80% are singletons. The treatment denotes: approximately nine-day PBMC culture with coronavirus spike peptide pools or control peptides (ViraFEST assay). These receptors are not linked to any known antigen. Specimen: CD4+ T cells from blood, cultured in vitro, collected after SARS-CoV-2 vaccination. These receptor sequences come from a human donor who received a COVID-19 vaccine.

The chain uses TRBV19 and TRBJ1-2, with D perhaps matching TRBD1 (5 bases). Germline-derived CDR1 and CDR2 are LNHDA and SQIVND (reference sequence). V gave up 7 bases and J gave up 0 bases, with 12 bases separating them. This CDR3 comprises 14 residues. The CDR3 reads CASKLGAANYGYTF. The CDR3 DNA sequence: TGTGCCAGTAAATTAGGGGCAGCTAACTATGGCTACACCTTC.

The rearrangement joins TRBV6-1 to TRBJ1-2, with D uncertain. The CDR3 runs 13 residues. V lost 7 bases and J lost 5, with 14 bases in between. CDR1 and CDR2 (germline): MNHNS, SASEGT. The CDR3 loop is CASTSNRLYGYTF. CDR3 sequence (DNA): TGTGCCAGCACCTCCAACCGACTTTATGGCTACACCTTC.

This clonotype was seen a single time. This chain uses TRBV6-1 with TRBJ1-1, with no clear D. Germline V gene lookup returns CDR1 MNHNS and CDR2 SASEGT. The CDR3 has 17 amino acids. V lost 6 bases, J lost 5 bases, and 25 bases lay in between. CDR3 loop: CASRTTSGGPWRTEAFF. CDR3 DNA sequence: TGTGCCAGCAGGACTACTTCCGGAGGACCCTGGAGGACTGAAGCTTTCTTT.

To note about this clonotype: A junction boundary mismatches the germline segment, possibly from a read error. CDR3 amino acids: CASRTLAGGPHDF. The CDR3 DNA is TGTGCCAGCAGGACCCTAGCGGGGGGGCCGCACGATTTT. The chain links TRBV2 to TRBJ2-3, with 12 nucleotides matching TRBD2. The germline CDR1 and CDR2 sequences are SNHLY and FYNNEI. The CDR3 sequence is 13 residues long.

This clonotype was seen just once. CDR3 loop: CASSKGGDTEAFF. The CDR3 nucleotides read TGTGCCAGCAGCAAGGGGGGGGACACTGAAGCTTTCTTT. J is TRBJ1-1 and V is TRBV7-8; weak D call: TRBD1 (6 bases). Trimming pared 5 bases from V and 3 bases from J, leaving 10 bases between. Germline lookup yields CDR1 SGHVS and CDR2 FQNEAQ. CDR3 length: 13 residues.

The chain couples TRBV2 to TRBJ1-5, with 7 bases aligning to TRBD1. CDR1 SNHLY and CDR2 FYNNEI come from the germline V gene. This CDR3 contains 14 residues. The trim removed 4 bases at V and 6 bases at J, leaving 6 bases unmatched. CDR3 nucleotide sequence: TGTGCCAGCAGTGCAGACAGGGTAGGTCAGCCCCAGCATTTT. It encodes CASSADRVGQPQHF.

The CDR3 DNA follows: TGTGCCAGCAGGGAGCGGGGGGGGATCGAGACCCAGTACTTC. It encodes CASRERGGIETQYF. This chain links TRBV2 with TRBJ2-5; 10 positions agree with TRBD2. This CDR3 is 14 amino acids long. Germline CDR1 is SNHLY and CDR2 is FYNNEI. Trimming cost V 6 bases and J 5 bases; bases outside gene matches: 6.

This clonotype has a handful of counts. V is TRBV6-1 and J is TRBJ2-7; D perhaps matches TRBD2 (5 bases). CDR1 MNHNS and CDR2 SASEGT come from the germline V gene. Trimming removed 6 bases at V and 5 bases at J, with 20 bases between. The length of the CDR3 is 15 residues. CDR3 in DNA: TGTGCCAGCAGCCCACTAGGACGGGCGGGCAACGAGCAGTACTTC. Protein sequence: CASSPLGRAGNEQYF.

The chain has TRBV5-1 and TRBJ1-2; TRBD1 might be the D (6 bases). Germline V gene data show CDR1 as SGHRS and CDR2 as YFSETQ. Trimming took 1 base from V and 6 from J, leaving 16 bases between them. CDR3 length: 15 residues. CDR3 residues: CASSLSEGRGDGYTF. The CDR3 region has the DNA TGCGCCAGCAGCTTGTCAGAAGGAAGGGGGGATGGCTACACCTTC.

In DNA, the CDR3 is TGCAGTGCTAGCTCCGTACAGGGACGAGGGGGAAGCAATCAGCCCCAGCATTTT. It codes for CSASSVQGRGGSNQPQHF. The rearrangement links TRBV20-1 to TRBJ1-5, with D perhaps matching TRBD1 (6 bases). The CDR3 contains 18 residues. From germline, CDR1 is DFQATT and CDR2 SNEGSKA (reference sequence). Trimming took 3 bases from V and 1 from J, leaving 22 bases between them.

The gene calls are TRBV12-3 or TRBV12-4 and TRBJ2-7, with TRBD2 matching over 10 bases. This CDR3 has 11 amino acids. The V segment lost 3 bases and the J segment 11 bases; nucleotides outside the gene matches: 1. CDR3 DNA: TGTGCCAGCAGTTTGGGGACTAGCGAGTACTTC. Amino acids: CASSLGTSEYF.

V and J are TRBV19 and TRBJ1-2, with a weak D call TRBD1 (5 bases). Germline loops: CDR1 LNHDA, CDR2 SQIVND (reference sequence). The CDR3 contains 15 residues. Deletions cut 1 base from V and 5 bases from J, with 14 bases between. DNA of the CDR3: TGTGCCAGTAGTATAGCGCCAGGGAGGAATTATGGCTACACCTTC. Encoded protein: CASSIAPGRNYGYTF.

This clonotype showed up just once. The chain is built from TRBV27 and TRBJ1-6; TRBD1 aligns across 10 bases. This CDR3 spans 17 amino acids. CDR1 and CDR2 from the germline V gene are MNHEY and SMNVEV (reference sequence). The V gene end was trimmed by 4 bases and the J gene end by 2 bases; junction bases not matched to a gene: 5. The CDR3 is CASSSRDRGPYNSPLHF. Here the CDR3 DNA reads TGTGCCAGCAGTTCCCGGGACAGGGGCCCCTATAATTCACCCCTCCACTTT.

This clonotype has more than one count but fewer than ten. The CDR3 spells CASSENTEAFF. DNA for the CDR3: TGTGCCAGCAGTGAGAACACTGAAGCTTTCTTT. J is TRBJ1-1 and V is TRBV2, with D hard to call. Germline V gene data show CDR1 as SNHLY and CDR2 as FYNNEI. The V end was cut by 3 bases, the J end by 1 base, with 0 bases between. This CDR3 has 11 amino acids.

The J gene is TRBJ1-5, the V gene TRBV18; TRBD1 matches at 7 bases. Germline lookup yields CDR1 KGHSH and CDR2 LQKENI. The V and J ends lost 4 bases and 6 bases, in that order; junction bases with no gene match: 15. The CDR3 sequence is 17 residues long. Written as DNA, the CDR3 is TGTGCCAGCTCACTTGGGACAGCCTTAGGAACTAGTCAGCCCCAGCATTTT. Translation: CASSLGTALGTSQPQHF.

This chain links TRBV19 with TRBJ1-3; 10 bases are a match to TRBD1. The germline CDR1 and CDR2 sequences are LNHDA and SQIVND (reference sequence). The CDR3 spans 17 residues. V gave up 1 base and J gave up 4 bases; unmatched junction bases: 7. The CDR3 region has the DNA TGTGCCAGTAGTATAGCCCAGACAGGGGGCGCCGGAAACACCATATATTTT. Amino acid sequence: CASSIAQTGGAGNTIYF.

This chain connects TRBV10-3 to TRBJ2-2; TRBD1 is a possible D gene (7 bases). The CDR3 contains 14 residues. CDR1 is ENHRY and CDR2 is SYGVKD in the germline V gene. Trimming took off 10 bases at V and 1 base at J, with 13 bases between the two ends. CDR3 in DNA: TGTGCCAACTCCCAGGGGGGGAACACCGGGGAGCTGTTTTTT. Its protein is CANSQGGNTGELFF.

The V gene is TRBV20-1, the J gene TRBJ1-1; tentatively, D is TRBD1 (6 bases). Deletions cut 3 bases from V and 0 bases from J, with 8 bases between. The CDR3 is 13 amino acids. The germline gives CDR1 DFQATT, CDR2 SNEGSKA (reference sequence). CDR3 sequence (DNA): TGCAGTGCTAGGCAGGGGCTGAACACTGAAGCTTTCTTT. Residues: CSARQGLNTEAFF.

As DNA, the CDR3 is TGTGCCAGCAGTATTGACAGGAGGTATGGCTACACCTTC. This encodes CASSIDRRYGYTF. The chain recombines TRBV2 with TRBJ1-2, with D perhaps matching TRBD1 (6 bases). The CDR3 is 13 amino acids. V was trimmed by 5 bases and J by 5 bases, leaving 12 bases between them. The germline V gene has CDR1 SNHLY and CDR2 FYNNEI.